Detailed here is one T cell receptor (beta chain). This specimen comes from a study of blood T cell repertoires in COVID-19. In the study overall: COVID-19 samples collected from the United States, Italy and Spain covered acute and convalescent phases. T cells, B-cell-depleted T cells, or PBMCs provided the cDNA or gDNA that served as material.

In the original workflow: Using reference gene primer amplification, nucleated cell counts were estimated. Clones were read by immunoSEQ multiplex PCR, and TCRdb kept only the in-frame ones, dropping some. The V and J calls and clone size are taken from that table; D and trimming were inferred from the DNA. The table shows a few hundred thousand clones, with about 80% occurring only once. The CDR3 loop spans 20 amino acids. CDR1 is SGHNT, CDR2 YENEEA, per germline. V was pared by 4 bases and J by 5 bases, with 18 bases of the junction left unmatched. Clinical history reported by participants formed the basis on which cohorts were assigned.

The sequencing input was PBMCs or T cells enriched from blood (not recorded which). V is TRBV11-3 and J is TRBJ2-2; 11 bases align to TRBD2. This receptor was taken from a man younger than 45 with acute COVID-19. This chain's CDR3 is CASSSQLAGAHSGGTGELFF. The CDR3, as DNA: TGTGCCAGCAGCTCGCAACTAGCGGGAGCGCACTCGGGAGGGACCGGGGAGCTGTTTTTT.